This T cell receptor beta chain was identified during a study of T cells in Graves' hyperthyroidism and ophthalmopathy. This clonotype was picked up many times. The CDR3 runs to 19 residues. Trimming took 1 base from V and 4 from J, leaving 23 bases between them. Germline lookup yields CDR1 MNHEY and CDR2 SVGAGI. An absence of ophthalmopathy progression within 18 months meant stable Graves' hyperthyroidism. Diagnosing involved the use of clinical symptoms, serum thyroxine and TRAb, thyroid ultrasound and orbital computed tomography. Amplified TCR beta CDR3 regions derived from RNA transcripts. First-round RT-PCR targeting the TCR CDR3 was performed with the HTBI primer set. TCRdb re-analysed the multiplex PCR reads in MiXCR, keeping a single row per CDR3 protein. The sample includes approximately 560,000 distinct CDR3 sequences, 15% to 19% of them seen just once.

Input material: blood. This chain uses TRBV6-5 with TRBJ2-1; D possibly uses TRBD1 or TRBD2 (5 bases each). The receptor was isolated from a woman aged 25 to 39 with Graves' hyperthyroidism. The CDR3: CASSYLARDGASTYNEQFF. Here the CDR3 DNA reads TGTGCCAGCAGTTACTTGGCGAGAGACGGGGCTAGCACTTACAATGAGCAGTTCTTC.